One sample yielded the 9 T cell receptor beta chains listed below, sequenced in a study of T cells in women clearing cervical HPV infection. Sequencing used immunoSEQ multiplex PCR; TCRdb keeps in-frame clones, though not all of them. In total, the table holds approximately 17,000 clones. What was sequenced was blood buffy coat. All receptors derive from a woman between 18 and 75 years old with a cervical HPV16 infection that either progressed to CIN3+ or cleared (not recorded which).

A remark on this clone: Compared with germline, one end of the junction differs, possibly owing to a read error. The CDR3 end falls 3 residues outside the read, so it is completed with the germline J gene. The chain employs TRBV19 and TRBJ2-1, with D perhaps TRBD2 (5 bases). Germline V gives CDR1 LNHDA, CDR2 SQIVND (reference sequence). The CDR3 loop spans 15 amino acids. Partial CDR3 DNA: TGTGCCAGTAGCCCAACGCGGGTACGTTACACTGAG. Translation gives CASSPTRVRYTE. The complete CDR3 sequence is CASSPTRVRYTEQFF.

About this clone itself: The read ends 3 residues early relative to the CDR3; the germline J gene fills the gap. The rearrangement joins TRBV20-1 to TRBJ1-2; 7 bases align to TRBD1. CDR1 DFQATT and CDR2 SNEGSKA come from the germline V gene (reference sequence). This CDR3 has 14 amino acids. The part of the CDR3 DNA that was read is TGCAGTGCCTCACAGGGGCTCGATCTTAGGGGC. It specifies CSASQGLDLRG. The whole CDR3 reads CSASQGLDLRGYTF.

With regard to this clone: The read finishes 3 residues shy of the CDR3 end, and the germline J gene is used to complete it. The rearrangement uses TRBV20-1 and TRBJ1-5, with D perhaps TRBD1 (5 bases). This CDR3 region has 14 residues. V shed 3 bases and J shed 2 bases, with 11 bases lying between them. Germline V gives CDR1 DFQATT, CDR2 SNEGSKA (reference sequence). CDR3 bases read: TGCAGTGCTAGGGACATCTCCGGCAATCAGCCC. This encodes CSARDISGNQP. The full CDR3 protein reads CSARDISGNQPQHF.

The CDR3 here is CASSLIPDNEQFF. The covered CDR3 bases are TGTGCCAGCAGCTTAATTCCGGACAATGAG. The rearrangement joins TRBV7-3 to TRBJ2-1; no firm D call. The read finishes 3 residues shy of the CDR3 end, and the germline J gene is used to complete it. This CDR3 comprises 13 residues. CDR1 and CDR2 (germline): SGHTA, FQGTGA. V dropped 1 base and J dropped 5 bases, with 6 bases sitting between them.

Concerning this clone itself: The read finishes 3 residues shy of the CDR3 end, and the germline J gene is used to complete it. This chain links TRBV28 with TRBJ2-2; 8 bases map to TRBD1. Looked up from germline, CDR1 is MDHEN and CDR2 is SYDVKM. With V trimmed by 6 bases and J by 7 bases, 10 bases remained unmatched. This CDR3 spans 15 amino acids. The covered CDR3 bases are TGTGCCAGCAGGGAACTCCAGGGGGCGGGCGGGGAG. Translating it yields CASRELQGAGGE. The entire CDR3 is CASRELQGAGGELFF.

With regard to this clone: The CDR3 end falls 3 residues outside the read, so it is completed with the germline J gene. This chain links TRBV10-3 with TRBJ2-5, with a possible D match to TRBD2 (6 bases). Germline V gives CDR1 ENHRY, CDR2 SYGVKD. The CDR3 runs to 14 residues. The V end was cut by 6 bases, the J end by 1 base, with 12 bases between. CDR3 sequence reads: CAIRSSSGQETQYF. The DNA read from the CDR3 is TGTGCCATCAGGTCGAGTAGCGGCCAAGAGACC.

Turning to this clone: The CDR3 goes on 3 residues after the read ends, and that part is filled in from the germline J gene. The chain couples TRBV20-1 to TRBJ2-7, with D possibly matching TRBD1 (6 bases). The CDR3 runs to 14 residues. V lost 6 bases and J 3 bases, leaving 18 bases between the germline ends. Germline lookup yields CDR1 DFQATT and CDR2 SNEGSKA (reference sequence). Incomplete CDR3 DNA: TGCAGTGCAAATCAGGGGTGGGGGTTCTACGAG. Protein sequence: CSANQGWGFYE. The whole CDR3 protein reads CSANQGWGFYEQYF.

About this clone itself: The DNA ends 3 residues before the CDR3 does, and the rest of the CDR3 is filled in from the germline J gene. The genes are TRBV15 and TRBJ2-3; weak D call: TRBD1 (5 bases). The CDR3 extends over 14 amino acids. Trimming removed 3 bases at V and 6 bases at J, with 13 bases between. The germline V gene encodes CDR1 LNHNV and CDR2 YYDKDF (reference sequence). The sequenced CDR3 bases are TGTGCCACCAGCAGTAGACAGTCTAGGGATACG. Amino acids: CATSSRQSRDT. In full, the CDR3 is CATSSRQSRDTQYF.

A note on this clone: The sequenced fragment ends 3 residues before the CDR3 boundary, so the rest is inferred from the germline J gene. J is TRBJ2-1 and V is TRBV5-6; maybe TRBD1 (6 bases). Trimming left V 5 bases short and J 4 bases short, with 16 bases between. Germline-derived CDR1 and CDR2 are SGHDT and YYEEEE. The CDR3 consists of 15 residues. The chain's CDR3 is CASSSAGESYNEQFF. CDR3 DNA (partial): TGTGCCAGCAGTTCTGCAGGGGAGTCGTACAATGAG.